This T cell receptor (beta chain) is drawn from a study of immune heterogeneity within non-small cell lung tumors. Study overall: Among the tumors, 4 were squamous cell carcinomas, under twelve were non-squamous carcinomas and 1 was not otherwise specified.

Amplification of the TCR beta CDR3 was achieved through multiplex PCR with 32 V and 13 J primers. TCRdb re-called the multiplex PCR reads through MiXCR, storing one row per CDR3 protein. The sample has 14,000 to 15,000 distinct CDR3 sequences; about 30% are singletons. Points from the study as a whole: Multiple tumor sites within a patient showed recurrence of identical dominant CDR3 beta clonotypes; site-unique high-frequency clones were present as well.

This CDR3 is 18 amino acids long. The V end lost 7 bases, the J end lost 4 bases, and 25 bases lay between the germline ends. Germline V gene sequence: CDR1 MNHNS, CDR2 SASEGT. This clonotype was detected many times. As yet, its antigen is unknown. The authors used 550 to 750 ng of bulk tumor genomic DNA per sample as template. Taken during surgery, several biopsies per primary tumor were spaced as far apart as possible within the tumor mass. Patients with untreated, newly diagnosed non-small cell lung cancer underwent curative surgery. Those donating were patients (newly diagnosed with non-small cell lung cancer) who were having surgery with curative intent.

Sequencing used lung tumor tissue. The gene calls are TRBV6-1 and TRBJ2-2; possibly TRBD2 for D (6 bases). The clonotype was recovered from a man aged 35-49 years with non-small cell lung cancer. CDR3 nucleotides: TGTGCCAGCACGAAACGGGACTTTAATTTGGGGAGCACCGGGGAGCTGTTTTTT. Translating gives CASTKRDFNLGSTGELFF.